This T cell receptor beta chain originates from a study of molecular identifiers for immune sequencing clone quantification. The germline V gene encodes CDR1 SEHNR and CDR2 FQNEAQ (reference sequence). Trimming took off 5 bases at V and 1 base at J, with 12 bases between the two ends. This CDR3 has 14 amino acids. Whole-study findings and limits: Highly expanded clone sizes could be underestimated by identical TCR molecules sharing a barcode.

Only a few counts were recorded for this clonotype. Its specificity is unknown. TCRdb reprocessed the PCR reads with MiXCR, giving one entry per CDR3 protein. The profile shows fewer than 350,000 distinct CDR3 sequences, over 20% of them singletons. The clonotype originates from a human donor in good health. Some libraries in this study had Jurkat cell RNA spiked in. The J gene is TRBJ2-7, the V gene TRBV7-9; D gene ambiguous. Specimen: naive CD8+ T cells from blood, with Jurkat cell RNA spiked in. The subset is: FACS-sorted CD8+CD4-CCR7+CD45RA+ naive T cells. CDR3 nucleotide sequence: TGTGCCAGCAGCCCTGGTTACGCGTCCTACGAGCAGTACTTC. Its protein is CASSPGYASYEQYF.